This T cell receptor beta chain was obtained from a study of OX40 agonist ivuxolimab in advanced cancers. Whole-study results and caveats: Clonal expansion was among the lowest in partial responders at 0.1-3.0 mg/kg, especially CD8+. CD4+ and CD8+ blood T cells expanded clonally by week 6 at 0.1 to 3.0 mg/kg.

Clones were read by immunoSEQ multiplex PCR, and TCRdb kept only the in-frame ones, dropping some. Among 65,000 to 95,000 clones, roughly 84% were seen once, and the ten largest hold more than 2%. There are many counts of this clone. The target antigen is unknown. Germline values: CDR1 SGHNT, CDR2 YYREEE (reference sequence). Trimming removed 0 bases from V and 2 bases from J, with 12 bases in between. This CDR3 is built from 16 residues. The V gene is TRBV5-4, the J gene TRBJ1-3; tentatively, D is TRBD1 (5 bases). The starting material was CD4+ or CD8+ T cells sorted from blood, obtained in a trial of the OX40 agonist ivuxolimab. The TCR sequence derives from an adult with an advanced solid tumor such as melanoma, head and neck, liver or kidney cancer. Here the CDR3 reads CASSLVGGGTGNTIYF. Here the CDR3 DNA reads TGTGCCAGCAGCTTGGTCGGCGGGGGTACTGGAAACACCATATATTTT.